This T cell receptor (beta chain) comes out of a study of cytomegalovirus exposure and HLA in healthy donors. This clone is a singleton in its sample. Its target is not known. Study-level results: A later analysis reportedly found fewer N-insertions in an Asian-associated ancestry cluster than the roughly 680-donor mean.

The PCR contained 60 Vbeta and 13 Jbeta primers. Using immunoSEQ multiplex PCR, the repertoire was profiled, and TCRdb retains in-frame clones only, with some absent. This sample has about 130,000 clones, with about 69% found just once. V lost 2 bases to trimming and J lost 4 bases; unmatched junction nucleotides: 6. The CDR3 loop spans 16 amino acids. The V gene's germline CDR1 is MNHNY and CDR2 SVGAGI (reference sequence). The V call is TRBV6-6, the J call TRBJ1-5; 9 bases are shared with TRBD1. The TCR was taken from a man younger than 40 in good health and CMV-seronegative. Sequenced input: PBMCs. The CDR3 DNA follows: TGTGCCAGCAGTTACGCAGGGACAGGGAGTAATCAGCCCCAGCATTTT. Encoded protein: CASSYAGTGSNQPQHF.